This T cell receptor beta chain was captured in a study of T cells in women clearing cervical HPV infection. On the study more broadly: Blood came at first lesion visit for cases, post-clearance for controls.

immunoSEQ multiplex PCR used an average of roughly 1,300 ng genomic DNA. Measured with immunoSEQ multiplex PCR; TCRdb has only the in-frame clones, and not every one. The sample data list 30,000 to 35,000 clones. Note on this clone: The read halts 3 residues ahead of the CDR3 end, with the missing end drawn from the germline J gene.

This CDR3 region has 15 residues. Germline assignment: CDR1 KGHSH and CDR2 LQKENI. V dropped 3 bases and J dropped 2 bases, with 13 bases sitting between them. The specimen was blood buffy coat. The chain employs TRBV18 and TRBJ1-1; weak D call: TRBD1 (5 bases). The receptor comes from a woman aged 18 to 75 with a cervical HPV16 infection that either progressed to CIN3+ or cleared (not recorded which). The CDR3 region is CASSPGWGPNTEAFF. Partial CDR3 DNA: TGTGCCAGCTCACCGGGATGGGGCCCAAACACTGAA.